The 29 T cell receptor beta chains below all came from one sample that was sequenced in a study of T-cell reconstitution after alpha-beta-depleted transplantation in children. Unique molecular identifiers tagged the TCRbeta library. TCRdb ran MiXCR on the PCR reads and lists one entry per CDR3 protein. The sample carries around 680,000 distinct CDR3 sequences, approximately 16% recorded once. Sequenced here: PBMCs from the stem cell graft donor, sampled from the stem cell graft. These receptor sequences come from a human donor who donated a stem cell graft to a child with acute myeloid leukemia.

This clonotype was found a few times. The chain employs TRBV28 and TRBJ1-2, with TRBD1 identical over 8 bases. Germline values: CDR1 MDHEN, CDR2 SYDVKM. Trimming took 4 bases from V and 6 from J; bases not matched to a gene: 7. The CDR3 is made up of 14 amino acids. Here the CDR3 DNA reads TGTGCCAGCAGTTCTCCCCCGGACAGGGATGGCTACACCTTC. It codes for CASSSPPDRDGYTF.

There are many counts of this clonotype. This chain links TRBV4-3 with TRBJ1-2; D gene ambiguous. This CDR3 contains 15 residues. Between the trimmed V and J ends, which lost 1 base and 0 bases, there was a span of 9 bases. Germline CDR1 reads LGHNA; CDR2 reads YSLEER. The CDR3 bases are TGCGCCAGCAGCCAAGGGATACCCACTAACTATGGCTACACCTTC. This encodes CASSQGIPTNYGYTF.

The gene calls are TRBV3-1 and TRBJ2-7; 8 bases align to TRBD1. Trimming at V came to 0 bases and at J to 9 bases, leaving 10 bases not matched to a gene. This CDR3 region has 15 residues. Germline V gene data show CDR1 as LGHDT and CDR2 as YNNKEL (reference sequence). CDR3 sequence reads: CASSQDQGALRGQYF. CDR3 nucleotide sequence: TGTGCCAGCAGCCAAGATCAGGGGGCGCTACGAGGGCAGTACTTC.

The chain is built from TRBV6-5 and TRBJ1-4, with 8 bases lining up with TRBD1. There are 17 residues in the CDR3. The germline V gene has CDR1 MNHEY and CDR2 SVGAGI. The V and J ends lost 4 bases and 0 bases, in that order; junction bases with no gene match: 7. The CDR3, as DNA: TGTGCCAGCAGTTTCTCGGAGACAGGGGCAACTAATGAAAAACTGTTTTTT. Translation: CASSFSETGATNEKLFF.

The V gene is TRBV6-1, the J gene TRBJ2-2, with TRBD2 as a possible D gene (5 bases). Germline lookup yields CDR1 MNHNS and CDR2 SASEGT. The V end lost 8 bases, the J end lost 6 bases, and 19 bases lay between the germline ends. The CDR3 loop spans 15 amino acids. The CDR3 coding sequence is TGTGCCAGCGCTCGACCCAGAGGGTCCCCCGGGGAGCTGTTTTTT. The encoded protein is CASARPRGSPGELFF.

This clonotype has at least ten counts. This sequence joins TRBV5-1 and TRBJ2-3; D unclear. The CDR3 extends over 13 amino acids. Germline V gives CDR1 SGHRS, CDR2 YFSETQ. V was trimmed by 0 bases and J by 4 bases, leaving 6 bases between them. CDR3 DNA sequence: TGCGCCAGCAGCTTGGATGGGGCAGATACGCAGTATTTT. It translates to CASSLDGADTQYF.

The chain recombines TRBV27 with TRBJ2-1, with 8 bases matching TRBD1. The trim removed 5 bases at V and 4 bases at J, leaving 7 bases unmatched. The CDR3 covers 15 residues. CDR1 is MNHEY, CDR2 SMNVEV, per germline (reference sequence). Here the CDR3 reads CASSMGDRIYNEQFF. In DNA form, the CDR3 reads TGTGCCAGCAGTATGGGGGACAGGATATACAATGAGCAGTTCTTC.

In this sample, this clonotype turned up many times. The chain combines TRBV5-1 with TRBJ1-6, with no clear D. V was trimmed by 1 base and J by 7 bases, leaving 12 bases between them. The length of the CDR3 is 15 residues. Per germline, CDR1 SGHRS and CDR2 YFSETQ. CDR3 sequence reads: CASSLQQATNSPLHF. The CDR3 DNA follows: TGCGCCAGCAGCTTGCAGCAGGCCACAAATTCACCCCTCCACTTT.

Only a few counts were recorded for this clonotype. This sequence joins TRBV24-1 and TRBJ2-1; TRBD1 matches 10 bases. After removal of 4 bases from V and 3 bases from J, the junction contained 5 bases not matched to a gene. Germline V gene sequence: CDR1 KGHDR, CDR2 SFDVKD. The CDR3 has 16 residues. The CDR3 DNA reads TGTGCCACCAGTGACCGACAGGGGGCTAACTACAATGAGCAGTTCTTC. The encoded protein is CATSDRQGANYNEQFF.

This clonotype was seen repeatedly, ten times or more. This sequence joins TRBV20-1 and TRBJ1-1; 7 bases fit TRBD1. The length of the CDR3 is 15 residues. From germline, CDR1 is DFQATT and CDR2 SNEGSKA (reference sequence). Trimming cost V 4 bases and J 4 bases; bases outside gene matches: 12. The CDR3 spells CSATPAKGAVTEAFF. CDR3 DNA: TGCAGTGCTACCCCAGCTAAGGGGGCCGTCACTGAAGCTTTCTTT.

This chain joins TRBV20-1 and TRBJ2-5; 8 nucleotides agree with TRBD1. Germline CDR1 is DFQATT and CDR2 is SNEGSKA (reference sequence). CDR3 size: 15 residues. Losses at the gene ends were 6 bases for V and 5 bases for J; bases not matched to a gene: 14. CDR3 sequence (DNA): TGCAGTGCCTCGGGACAGGCCGTGACGTGGGAGACCCAGTACTTC. Translating gives CSASGQAVTWETQYF.

This clonotype was counted only a few times. The gene calls are TRBV20-1 and TRBJ2-2; TRBD2 matches 11 bases. After removal of 0 bases from V and 6 bases from J, the junction contained 9 bases not matched to a gene. The V gene's germline CDR1 is DFQATT and CDR2 SNEGSKA (reference sequence). The CDR3 consists of 17 residues. The CDR3, as DNA: TGCAGTGCTAGAGATTATCGTAGCGGGGGGGCTTCCGGGGAGCTGTTTTTT. Protein: CSARDYRSGGASGELFF.

The V and J genes are TRBV21-1 and TRBJ1-1. TRBV21-1 is reported as a pseudogene. The CDR3 sequence is 16 residues long. The DNA for the CDR3 is TGTGCCAGCATCCTGAGTGGGAGGGGGCTGAACACTGAAGCTTTCTTT. The encoded protein is CASILSGRGLNTEAFF.

This clonotype turned up a few times. The CDR3, as DNA: TGTGCCAGCAGTTTAGGAGACAGTATCAATCAGCCCCAGCATTTT. Translated, it gives CASSLGDSINQPQHF. The genes are TRBV12-3 or TRBV12-4 and TRBJ1-5; D may be TRBD1 (5 bases). V lost 1 base and J 3 bases, leaving 10 bases between the germline ends. The CDR3 length is 15 residues.

This clonotype was recorded at least ten times. The V and J genes are TRBV20-1 and TRBJ1-4; perhaps TRBD1 as D (6 bases). Germline-derived CDR1 and CDR2 are DFQATT and SNEGSKA (reference sequence). V was pared by 0 bases and J by 4 bases, with 12 bases between. The CDR3 totals 15 residues. CDR3 sequence (DNA): TGCAGTGCTAGAGATCATAGGGGGGATAATGAAAAACTGTTTTTT. Translation gives CSARDHRGDNEKLFF.

On this clonotype itself: This may come from a read error, since a much larger clone is one base off. The CDR3 carries no conserved terminal phenylalanine or tryptophan, so it likely arises from a read error. CDR3 sequence: CSAVRDSSYNEQFL. CDR3 coding DNA: TGCAGTGCTGTCCGGGACAGCTCCTACAATGAGCAGTTCCTC. This chain connects TRBV20-1 to TRBJ2-1; TRBD1 aligns across 7 bases. Germline V gene lookup returns CDR1 DFQATT and CDR2 SNEGSKA (reference sequence). CDR3 length: 14 amino acids. V trimming: 5 bases; J trimming: 0 bases; junction bases outside the gene matches: 4.

This clonotype was recorded many times. The rearrangement joins TRBV9 to TRBJ2-7; perhaps TRBD1 as D (6 bases). Germline lookup yields CDR1 SGDLS and CDR2 YYNGEE. The CDR3 runs to 12 residues. V was clipped by 3 bases and J by 7 bases, with 11 bases between them. CDR3: CASSASQGEQYF. In DNA form, the CDR3 reads TGTGCCAGCAGCGCGTCTCAGGGGGAGCAGTACTTC.

This clonotype was seen a few times. The CDR3 reads CASSPGTFQETQYF. DNA of the CDR3: TGTGCCAGCAGTCCCGGGACTTTTCAAGAGACCCAGTACTTC. The rearrangement links TRBV12-3 or TRBV12-4 to TRBJ2-5; tentative D call: TRBD2 (6 bases). This CDR3 spans 14 amino acids. The V gene lost 5 bases and the J gene lost 2 bases, with 12 bases spanning the gap.

This clonotype came up many times. CDR3 amino acids: CASTDLRADTQYF. The CDR3 DNA reads TGTGCCAGCACCGACCTCAGGGCAGATACGCAGTATTTT. The V call is TRBV6-2 or TRBV6-3, the J call TRBJ2-3, with a tentative D call TRBD1 (5 bases). Germline V gene lookup returns CDR1 MNHEY and CDR2 SVGEGT. The length of the CDR3 is 13 residues. Trimming left V 7 bases short and J 4 bases short, with 12 bases between.

This clonotype was seen a few times. The chain carries TRBV27 and TRBJ1-1; weak D call: TRBD1 (6 bases). This CDR3 is built from 13 residues. The V and J ends lost 6 bases and 2 bases respectively, with 10 bases between them. Germline V CDR1 and CDR2: MNHEY, SMNVEV (reference sequence). The CDR3 region is CASRQGSNTEAFF. The CDR3 region has the DNA TGTGCCAGCAGACAGGGTAGTAACACTGAAGCTTTCTTT.

The chain combines TRBV12-5 with TRBJ2-1; D call uncertain. Trimming removed 0 bases at V and 15 bases at J, with 12 bases between. Germline V gene lookup returns CDR1 LGHNT and CDR2 FRNRAP. The CDR3 is 12 residues long. CDR3 region: CASGLVEWEWFF. As DNA, the CDR3 is TGTGCTAGTGGTTTGGTAGAGTGGGAATGGTTCTTC. The full variable domain, in which reference TRBV12-5 and TRBJ2-1 provide the parts outside the CDR3, is DARVTQTPRHKVTEMGQEVTMRCQPILGHNTVFWYRQTMMQGLELLAYFRNRAPLDDSGMPKDRFSAEMPDATLATLKIQPSEPRDSAVYFCASGLVEWEWFFGPGTRLTVL.

The rearrangement uses TRBV5-5 and TRBJ2-1; D possibly corresponds to TRBD1 (5 bases). Trimming took 1 base from V and 7 from J, leaving 9 bases between them. The CDR3 extends over 13 amino acids. CDR1 and CDR2 (germline): SGHKS, YYEKEE (reference sequence). CDR3 DNA: TGTGCCAGCAGCTTGTCCAGGGAAAATGAGCAGTTCTTC. It specifies CASSLSRENEQFF.

This clonotype was counted a few times. The chain couples TRBV12-3 or TRBV12-4 to TRBJ2-2; TRBD2 matches 13 bases. The junction had 5 bases not matched to a gene; V was cut back by 8 bases and J by 5 bases. CDR3 size: 15 residues. The CDR3 DNA is TGTGCCAGCTGTCCGGGACTAGCGGGAACCGGGGAGCTGTTTTTT. Protein product: CASCPGLAGTGELFF.

J is TRBJ1-1 and V is TRBV4-1, with D tentatively TRBD1 (5 bases). The CDR3 spans 13 residues. Germline V gene sequence: CDR1 MGHRA, CDR2 YSYEKL. V dropped 0 bases and J dropped 8 bases, with 10 bases sitting between them. The CDR3 here is CASSQEGQAEAFF. In nucleotides, the CDR3 is TGCGCCAGCAGCCAAGAGGGGCAGGCGGAAGCTTTCTTT.

The gene calls are TRBV30 and TRBJ2-1; 9 bases are a match to TRBD2. CDR1 and CDR2 (germline): GTSNPN, SVGIG (reference sequence). The CDR3 length is 14 residues. After removal of 8 bases from V and 9 bases from J, the junction contained 14 bases not matched to a gene. For the CDR3, the DNA is TGTGCCCGGGGGCTAGCGGGGAAGGGGAGTGAGCAGTTCTTC. Translated: CARGLAGKGSEQFF.

This clonotype was seen a few times. This chain links TRBV6-5 with TRBJ2-6, with D perhaps matching TRBD2 (5 bases). The CDR3 sequence is 14 residues long. The V gene lost 6 bases and the J gene lost 2 bases, with 8 bases spanning the gap. Germline V gives CDR1 MNHEY, CDR2 SVGAGI. DNA of the CDR3: TGTGCCAGCAGACGGACTGCTGGGGCCAACGTCCTGACTTTC. Its protein product is CASRRTAGANVLTF.

This clonotype was counted ten times or more. The J gene is TRBJ2-5, the V gene TRBV29-1; D might be TRBD2 (5 bases). Germline CDR1 is SQVTM and CDR2 is ANQGSEA. The CDR3 covers 12 residues. Here the CDR3 reads CSGGRYQETQYF. The CDR3 region has the DNA TGCAGTGGCGGGCGATACCAAGAGACCCAGTACTTC.

This clonotype was observed a handful of times. The chain combines TRBV12-3 or TRBV12-4 with TRBJ2-2; D is undetermined. The CDR3 has 11 amino acids. The V end was cut by 6 bases, the J end by 7 bases, with 6 bases between. Written as DNA, the CDR3 is TGTGCCAGCAGGGCGAGCGGGGAGCTGTTTTTT. Its translation: CASRASGELFF.

This clonotype was detected only once. V and J are TRBV5-1 and TRBJ1-1; D uncertain. The CDR3 length is 13 residues. The V and J ends lost 4 bases and 10 bases respectively, with 17 bases between them. Per the germline V gene, CDR1 is SGHRS and CDR2 is YFSETQ. CDR3 protein: CASSAWGQWPAFF. CDR3 DNA: TGCGCCAGCAGCGCCTGGGGTCAGTGGCCAGCTTTCTTT.